This TCR beta chain was profiled in a study of blood T cell repertoires in COVID-19. About the study: The analysed material was cDNA or gDNA that came from T cells, B-cell-depleted T cells, or PBMCs.

This CDR3 is 15 amino acids long. Looked up from germline, CDR1 is SGHAT and CDR2 is FQNNGV. Trimming at V came to 2 bases and at J to 5 bases, leaving 7 bases not matched to a gene. Per the original data handling: Amplification with reference gene primers provided the estimates of nucleated cell counts. TCRdb keeps only in-frame clones here, not all; method: immunoSEQ multiplex PCR. V, J and clone size derive from that table, while D and trimming were established from the DNA sequence. The profile shows 35,000 to 45,000 clones, about 88% of them singletons. What was sequenced was peripheral blood. This receptor was identified in a human donor in a cohort sampled during active COVID-19. V and J are TRBV11-2 and TRBJ2-7; 9 positions match TRBD1. The CDR3 DNA follows: TGTGCCAGCAGCTTAAGGGGACAGGGTTACCACGAGCAGTACTTC. Translated, it gives CASSLRGQGYHEQYF.